This T cell receptor beta chain was obtained from a study of T cells in Graves' hyperthyroidism and ophthalmopathy. Study-level findings and limits: In the analysis, a 13 V-J model separated ophthalmopathy from stable hyperthyroidism.

Disease duration under 2 months; hyperthyroidism patients were aged 18 to 65. Using RNA transcripts as the source, TCR beta CDR3 regions were amplified. An initial round of RT-PCR targeting the TCR CDR3 relied on the HTBI primer set. TCRdb processed the multiplex PCR reads anew with MiXCR; each CDR3 protein has one entry. Seen here are 300,000 to 400,000 distinct CDR3 sequences, over 11% observed once, and the top ten hold around 24%. This clonotype came up many times. Its target is unknown. Germline V CDR1 and CDR2: MNHEY, SMNVEV (reference sequence). CDR3 length: 16 amino acids. V was trimmed by 5 bases and J by 6 bases, leaving 23 bases between them.

This TCR derives from a woman under 40 with Graves' hyperthyroidism. Material for sequencing was blood. The chain joins TRBV27 to TRBJ2-7; D may be TRBD2 (5 bases). Here the CDR3 reads CASSDYPPIEGSEQYF. The CDR3 DNA follows: TGTGCCAGCAGTGACTACCCTCCTATTGAGGGTTCCGAGCAGTACTTC.